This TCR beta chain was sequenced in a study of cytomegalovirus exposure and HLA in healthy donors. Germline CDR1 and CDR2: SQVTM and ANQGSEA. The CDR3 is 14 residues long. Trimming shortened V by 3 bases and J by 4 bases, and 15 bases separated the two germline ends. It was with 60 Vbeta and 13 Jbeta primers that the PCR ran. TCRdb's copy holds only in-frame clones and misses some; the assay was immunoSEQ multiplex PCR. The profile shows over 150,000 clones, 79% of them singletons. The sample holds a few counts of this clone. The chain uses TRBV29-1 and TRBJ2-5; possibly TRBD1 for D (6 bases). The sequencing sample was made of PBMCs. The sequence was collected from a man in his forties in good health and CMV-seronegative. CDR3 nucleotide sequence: TGCAGCGTTGATCGACAGGTGGGGCTAGAGACCCAGTACTTC. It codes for CSVDRQVGLETQYF.